This T cell receptor (beta chain) was obtained from a study of graft-versus-host responses after intestinal transplantation. Study in general: All of the recipients had induction that used anti-thymocyte globulin, then tacrolimus and steroids for approximately 3 years.

The V end was cut by 3 bases, the J end by 1 base, with 9 bases between. The germline V gene encodes CDR1 MDHEN and CDR2 SYDVKM. This CDR3 spans 14 amino acids. Study outcomes and limitations: Patients with graft-donor T cell macrochimerism had high graft-versus-host to host-versus-graft clonal ratios in allografts.

The repertoire was sequenced with immunoSEQ multiplex PCR; TCRdb's copy has only in-frame clones and lacks some. The sample has around 110,000 clones, 85% to 95% seen once. In regard to this clone: Its target is unknown.

The gene calls are TRBV28 and TRBJ1-1; no clear D gene. The source of this sequence is a human donor who was the organ donor for an intestinal transplant. This specimen consisted of unstimulated CD8+ T cells sorted from spleen or lymph node cells, obtained before transplant. The CDR3 sequence is CASSLTTPNTEAFF. The CDR3 nucleotides are TGTGCCAGCAGTTTGACTACACCGAACACTGAAGCTTTCTTT.